The sequence of this T cell receptor (beta chain) was determined in a study of T cell responses to AZD1222 COVID-19 vaccine. As for the study in general: Second doses that came at about 4 or about 12 weeks were put together. General study findings and limits: Increased Spike-specific TCR breadth and depth were observed after two AZD1222 doses.

The CDR3 length is 13 residues. Germline loops: CDR1 MDHEN, CDR2 SYDVKM. J lost 6 bases, V lost 4 bases, and 3 bases had no gene match. Produced via immunoSEQ multiplex PCR; TCRdb's table is partial and in-frame only. The table records around 100,000 clones, roughly 84% of them present only once. This clone was counted only a few times. Antigen: not known. The genes are TRBV28 and TRBJ2-1, with TRBD2 matching 7 bases. This TCR derives from an adult in good health. Sequences were derived from peripheral blood, sampled on day 0 of AZD1222 vaccination. CDR3 region: CASSWGGTNEQFF. CDR3 nucleotides: TGTGCCAGCAGTTGGGGGGGGACCAATGAGCAGTTCTTC.